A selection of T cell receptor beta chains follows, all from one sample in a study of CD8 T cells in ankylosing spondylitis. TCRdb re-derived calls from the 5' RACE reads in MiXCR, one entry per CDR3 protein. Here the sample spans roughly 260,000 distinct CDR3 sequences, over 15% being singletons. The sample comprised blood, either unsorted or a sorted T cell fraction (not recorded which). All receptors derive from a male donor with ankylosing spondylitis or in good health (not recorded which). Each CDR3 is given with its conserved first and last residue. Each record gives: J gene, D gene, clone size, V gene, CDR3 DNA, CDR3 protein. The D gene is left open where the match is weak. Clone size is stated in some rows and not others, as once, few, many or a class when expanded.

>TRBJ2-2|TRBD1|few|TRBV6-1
TGTGCCAGCAGAGCCAGACAGGGGGCCACCGGGGAGCTGTTTTTT
CASRARQGATGELFF
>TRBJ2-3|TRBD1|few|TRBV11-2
TGTGCCAGCAGCTTAGATCTCTTTGCGACAGGGGGCCTGGAAGATACGCAGTATTTT
CASSLDLFATGGLEDTQYF
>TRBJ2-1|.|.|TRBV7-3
TGTGCCAGCAGCTTAACGCCTGGGGGGGCTCTCGATGAGCAGTTCTTC
CASSLTPGGALDEQFF
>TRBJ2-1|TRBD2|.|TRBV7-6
TGTGCCAGCAGCTTATTTCTCCCGACTAGCGGGGGGGGCTACAATGAGCAGTTCTTC
CASSLFLPTSGGGYNEQFF
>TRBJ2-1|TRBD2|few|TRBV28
TGTGCCAGCAGTCCCCTGCCTAAGAGCGGGGGGGCCTTGGTGCAGTTCTTC
CASSPLPKSGGALVQFF
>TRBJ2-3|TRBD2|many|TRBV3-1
TGTGCCAGCAGCCAAAGCGGGGGCCCAAGAAGGGATACGCAGTATTTT
CASSQSGGPRRDTQYF
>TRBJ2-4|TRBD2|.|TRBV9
TGTGCCAGCAGCCCCGGGACTAGCGGAAACATTCAGTACTTC
CASSPGTSGNIQYF
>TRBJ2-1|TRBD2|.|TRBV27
TGTGCCAGCAGTTTATCCACCCTGACTAGCGGGAGGGCCTTGTTCTTC
CASSLSTLTSGRALFF
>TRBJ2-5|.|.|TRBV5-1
TGCGCCAGCAGCTCAGCAGGACAAGAGACCCAGTACTTC
CASSSAGQETQYF
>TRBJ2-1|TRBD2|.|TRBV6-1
TGTGCCAGCAGAACCCACGGGACTAGCGGCTACAATGAGCAGTTCTTC
CASRTHGTSGYNEQFF
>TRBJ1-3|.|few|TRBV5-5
TGTGCCAGCAGCCAAGTTGAGAGCTCTGGAAACACCATATATTTT
CASSQVESSGNTIYF
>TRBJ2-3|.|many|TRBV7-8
TGTGCCAGCAGCCCACCAAGGTCAGATACGCAGTATTTT
CASSPPRSDTQYF
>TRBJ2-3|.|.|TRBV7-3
TGTGCCAGCAGCAAAGGGAGCTCTAGCACAGATACGCAGTATTTT
CASSKGSSSTDTQYF
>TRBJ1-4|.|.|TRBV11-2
TGTGCCAGCATCTCCCAGACCGGATTAGCTAATGAAAAACTGTTTTTT
CASISQTGLANEKLFF
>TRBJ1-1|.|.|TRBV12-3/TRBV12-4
TGTGCCAGCAGTCCCGGCAGGGTCGGGACTGAAGCTTTCTTT
CASSPGRVGTEAFF
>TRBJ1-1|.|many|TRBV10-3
TGTGCCATCAGAAGGGAGAACACTGAAGCTTTCTTT
CAIRRENTEAFF
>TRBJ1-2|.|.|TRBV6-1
TGTGCCACCTCAGACGCCGGATCCTTTAACTATGGCCACACCTTC
CATSDAGSFNYGHTF
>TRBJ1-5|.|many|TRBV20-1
TGCAGTGCTAGAGATTACGCTGGGAGACAGGAAAATCAGCCCCAGCATTTT
CSARDYAGRQENQPQHF
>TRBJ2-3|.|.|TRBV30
TGTGCCTGGACAGGGGAAGGAGATACGCAGTATTTT
CAWTGEGDTQYF
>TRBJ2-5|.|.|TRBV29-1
TGCAGCGTTGAAGATGGTATCCGGGGCGCGGAGACCCAGTACTTC
CSVEDGIRGAETQYF
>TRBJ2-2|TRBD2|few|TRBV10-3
TGTGCCATCAGGGAGAGGACTAGCGGCACCGGGGAGCTGTTTTTT
CAIRERTSGTGELFF
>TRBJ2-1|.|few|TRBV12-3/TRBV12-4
TGTGCCAGCAGGGCCGAACAATACAATGAGCAGTTCTTC
CASRAEQYNEQFF
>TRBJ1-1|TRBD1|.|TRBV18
TGTGCCAGCTCACGAGAGACAGGGGGCACTGAAGCTTTCTTT
CASSRETGGTEAFF
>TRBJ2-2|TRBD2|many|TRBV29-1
TGCAGCGTTGAAGGGCTTAGGACTAGCGGGAGAGCCACCGGGGAGCTGTTTTTT
CSVEGLRTSGRATGELFF
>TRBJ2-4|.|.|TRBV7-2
TGTGCCAGCAGCACGGACACGGGACCCTTACAGTACTTC
CASSTDTGPLQYF
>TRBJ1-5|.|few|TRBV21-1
TGTGCCAGCAGGATAGGGGATCAGCCCCAGCATTTT
CASRIGDQPQHF
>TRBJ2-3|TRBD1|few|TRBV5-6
TGTGCCAGCAGCGAAGGGGGCCAACAAACCTACACAGATACGCAGTATTTT
CASSEGGQQTYTDTQYF
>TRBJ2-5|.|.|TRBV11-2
TGTGCCAGCAGCGGCAGGGGTCAAGAGACCCAGTACTTC
CASSGRGQETQYF
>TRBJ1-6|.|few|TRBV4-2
TGTGCCAGCAGCCAAGGCGTCGGTGACAATTCACCCCTCCACTTT
CASSQGVGDNSPLHF
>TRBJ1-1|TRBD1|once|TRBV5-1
TGCGCCAACAGTGCCGGGACAGGGGGCTGGACTGAAGCTTTCTTT
CANSAGTGGWTEAFF
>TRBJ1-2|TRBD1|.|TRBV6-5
TGTGCCAGCAGTTACGTGGGGACAGGGCCTGGCTACACCTTC
CASSYVGTGPGYTF
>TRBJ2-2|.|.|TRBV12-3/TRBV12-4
TGTGCCAGCACTCTAGAGGTCGGGGAGCTGTTTTTT
CASTLEVGELFF
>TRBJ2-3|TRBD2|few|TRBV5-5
TGTGCCAGCAGCTTGAGACGGGGGGCAGATACGCAGTATTTT
CASSLRRGADTQYF
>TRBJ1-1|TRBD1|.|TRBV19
TGTGCCAGTAAGGGAGGGTACAGGGGTGATGCTGAAGCTTTCTTT
CASKGGYRGDAEAFF
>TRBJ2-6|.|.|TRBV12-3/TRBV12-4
TGTGCCAGCAGTTCCGGCGACATCTCTGGGGCCAACGTCCTGACTTTC
CASSSGDISGANVLTF
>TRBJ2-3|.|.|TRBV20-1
TGCAGTGCTTTCCGGGACAGCACAGATACGCAGTATTTT
CSAFRDSTDTQYF
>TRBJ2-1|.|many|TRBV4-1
TGCGCCAGCAGCCCCCGAGGGGGGGCGGTTTACAATGAGCAGTTCTTC
CASSPRGGAVYNEQFF
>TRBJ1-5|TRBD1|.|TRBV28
TGTGCCAGCAGTGCCAGGTCAGGGGGCAGGGCCCAGCATTTT
CASSARSGGRAQHF
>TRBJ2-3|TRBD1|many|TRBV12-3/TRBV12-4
TGTGCCAGCAGTCAGGGGGCGGGTGATACGCAGTATTTT
CASSQGAGDTQYF
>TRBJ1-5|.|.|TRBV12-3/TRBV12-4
TGTGCCAGCAGTTCCGGGGTTGCGGGTCAGCCCCAGCATTTT
CASSSGVAGQPQHF
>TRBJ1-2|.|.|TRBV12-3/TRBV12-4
TGTACCAGCAGTTTCCCCGGGACCCGTTCCGGCCGGGGCTATGGCTACACCTTC
CTSSFPGTRSGRGYGYTF
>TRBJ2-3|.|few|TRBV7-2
TGTGCCAGCAGCTTAGCTTGGCAGAGCACAGATACGCAGTATTTT
CASSLAWQSTDTQYF
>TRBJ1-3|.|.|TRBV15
TGTGCCACCAGCAGGTCTGGAAACACCATATATTTT
CATSRSGNTIYF
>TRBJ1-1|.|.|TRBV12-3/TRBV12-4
TGTGCCAGCAAAGGACAGACGAACACTGAAGCTTTCTTT
CASKGQTNTEAFF
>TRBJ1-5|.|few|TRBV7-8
TGTGCCAGCAGCTTAGGGAGAGCTTATAGCAATCAGCCCCAGCATTTT
CASSLGRAYSNQPQHF
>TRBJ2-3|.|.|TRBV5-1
TGCGCCAGCAGCTTGTCGGGGAACACAGATACGCAGTATTTT
CASSLSGNTDTQYF
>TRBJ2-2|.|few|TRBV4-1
TGCGCCAGCAGCCAATTGGGCTTTCCCAACACCGGGGAGCTGTTTTTT
CASSQLGFPNTGELFF
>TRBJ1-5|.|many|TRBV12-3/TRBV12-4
TGTGCCAGCAGTTTATCCAACAGGGCGGATCAGCCCCAGCATTTT
CASSLSNRADQPQHF
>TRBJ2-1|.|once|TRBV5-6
TGTGCCAGCAGCTTGGGGGGTACCCTCTACAATGAGCAGTTCTTC
CASSLGGTLYNEQFF
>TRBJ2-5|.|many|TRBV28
TGTGCCAGCAGTTGGACCCTGCTTAGGAATGTTTTTGAGACCCAGTACTTC
CASSWTLLRNVFETQYF
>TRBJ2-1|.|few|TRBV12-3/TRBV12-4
TGTGCCAGCAGTTTAGGTCTAGGTGTGTACAATGAGCAGTTCTTC
CASSLGLGVYNEQFF
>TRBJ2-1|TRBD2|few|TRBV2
TGTGCCAGCAGTGACGCGGGGGTCAGCTCCTACAATGAGCAGTTCTTC
CASSDAGVSSYNEQFF
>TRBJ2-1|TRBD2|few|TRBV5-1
TGCGCCAGCAGCTTGGAACTAGCGGCCTACAATGAGCAGTTCTTC
CASSLELAAYNEQFF
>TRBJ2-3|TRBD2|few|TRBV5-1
TGCGCCAGCAGCAGGACTAGTCCTTCCACAGATACGCAGTATTTT
CASSRTSPSTDTQYF
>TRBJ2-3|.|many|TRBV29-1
TGCAGCGTTGAAGAGGGCACAGATACGCAGTATTTT
CSVEEGTDTQYF